A selection of T cell receptor beta chains follows, all from one sample in a study of shared clonotypes between healthy human individuals. The assay was immunoSEQ multiplex PCR, and TCRdb's table has in-frame clones only and misses some. The table lists about 820,000 clones, about 92% of them singletons. Sequencing was carried out using naive CD8+ T cells sorted from blood. The receptors derive from a man in his thirties or forties in good health. The CDR3 runs from the conserved cysteine through the conserved F or W. A D gene is named only where the DNA matches it firmly. Some rows mark clone size as missing; the rest say once, few, many or name a class of expanded clone.

TGTGCCAGCAGCCCCGCCCACGAGCAGTACTTC	CASSPAHEQYF	TRBV5-5	-	-	TRBJ2-7
TGTGCCAGCAGCCTTCTGACGGTGAACACTGAAGCTTTCTTT	CASSLLTVNTEAFF	TRBV11-2	-	-	TRBJ1-1
TGTGCCAGCAGTGATTCAGGGGTGGACACTGAAGCTTTCTTT	CASSDSGVDTEAFF	TRBV6-1	-	-	TRBJ1-1
TGTGCCAGCAGCCACCCGATTTCCGGTTTCGAATACAATGAGCAGTTCTTC	CASSHPISGFEYNEQFF	TRBV9	-	-	TRBJ2-1
TGTGCCAGCAGCTCCCACGATAGCGGGAGGGCCCCAGAGACCCAGTACTTC	CASSSHDSGRAPETQYF	TRBV28	TRBD2	-	TRBJ2-5
TGCGCCAGCAGCCAAAACCTAGCGGGAGGGCCGTCCGAGCAGTACTTC	CASSQNLAGGPSEQYF	TRBV4-1	TRBD2	-	TRBJ2-7
TGTGCCAGCAGTTTATCGGTTTCGCGAGAGACCCAGTACTTC	CASSLSVSRETQYF	TRBV27	-	-	TRBJ2-5
TGTGCCAGCAGCCCTACGGAGTCCACGGGGCAGTTCTTC	CASSPTESTGQFF	TRBV5-5	-	-	TRBJ2-1
TGTGCCAGCAGCTCCGGGACAGCGGTCACTGAAGCTTTCTTT	CASSSGTAVTEAFF	TRBV9	TRBD1	-	TRBJ1-1
TGTGCCAGCAGCCCACTTGGCGGGAGTGCCGGGGAGCTGTTTTTT	CASSPLGGSAGELFF	TRBV7-9	TRBD2	-	TRBJ2-2
TGCAGCACCAAGGGTGGACAGGGCTCCAACGAGCAGTACTTC	CSTKGGQGSNEQYF	TRBV29-1	TRBD1	-	TRBJ2-7
TGTGCCAGCAGCGTAGAGGGAGTAGCGAGCGATGAGCAGTTCTTC	CASSVEGVASDEQFF	TRBV9	-	once	TRBJ2-1
TGTGCCAGCAGTCCTCCCGCTTTGGATACGCAGTATTTT	CASSPPALDTQYF	TRBV27	-	-	TRBJ2-3
TGTGCCAGCAGCCATTTTCGAGGTAGCGGCCTCGGTGATACGCAGTATTTT	CASSHFRGSGLGDTQYF	TRBV7-8	-	-	TRBJ2-3
TGTGCCAGCAGCATGACCGGGGAGCTGTTTTTT	CASSMTGELFF	TRBV28	-	-	TRBJ2-2
TGTGCCAGTAGTATGGGGAAGGGCGGAAACTATGGCTACACCTTC	CASSMGKGGNYGYTF	TRBV19	-	-	TRBJ1-2
TGTGCCATCAGTGAGTCACAGGTCCCCAGGGCGAACTATGGCTACACCTTC	CAISESQVPRANYGYTF	TRBV10-3	-	few	TRBJ1-2
TGCGCCAGCAGCCAAGAATCAATTCCCGGCTCCTACGAGCAGTACTTC	CASSQESIPGSYEQYF	TRBV4-1	-	-	TRBJ2-7
TGTGCCAGCAGTCGGACGCTCTCGAGTGAGTCTGAAGCTTTCTTT	CASSRTLSSESEAFF	TRBV27	-	-	TRBJ1-1
TGCGCCAGCAGCTTGGTGGACGGGTTGTATGAGCAGTTCTTC	CASSLVDGLYEQFF	TRBV5-1	-	-	TRBJ2-1
TGTGCCAGCAGCCCGAGAACGGGGCGGGAGACCCAGTACTTC	CASSPRTGRETQYF	TRBV7-8	-	few	TRBJ2-5
TGTGCCACCCGGACAGGGGAGGGACTGTTTTTT	CATRTGEGLFF	TRBV6-5	TRBD1	-	TRBJ1-4
TGTGCCAGCAGCGTAGGTAGTAGGGACAGGGGCCGCCCCTATGGCTACACCTTC	CASSVGSRDRGRPYGYTF	TRBV9	TRBD1	-	TRBJ1-2
TGTGCCAGCAGTGTAGCTAGCGGGAGGGGCAATGAGCAGTTCTTC	CASSVASGRGNEQFF	TRBV6-1	TRBD2	-	TRBJ2-1
TGTGCCAGCAGTTCCACAGGGCCCAATGAAAAACTGTTTTTT	CASSSTGPNEKLFF	TRBV27	-	-	TRBJ1-4
TGTGCCAGCAGTTTCTACCCAGCAGGTGCCGCTGAAGCTTTCTTT	CASSFYPAGAAEAFF	TRBV27	-	-	TRBJ1-1
TGTGCCAGCAGCGGGCGATTAGCGGGAGAAGACGGGGAGCTGTTTTTT	CASSGRLAGEDGELFF	TRBV7-8	TRBD2	-	TRBJ2-2
TGTGCCAGCAGTGTGGGGGACAGGAGGGCCTACGAGCAGTACTTC	CASSVGDRRAYEQYF	TRBV2	TRBD1	-	TRBJ2-7
TGTGCCAGCAGTTTGGGACTAGCGGGGTTCACAGATACGCAGTATTTT	CASSLGLAGFTDTQYF	TRBV6-6	TRBD2	-	TRBJ2-3
TGTGCCAGCAGCGTAGAGGCGGGCGAGCAGTACTTC	CASSVEAGEQYF	TRBV9	-	-	TRBJ2-7
TGCAGCGTTGTTAGGACAGGGGACCGCTACGAGCAGTACTTC	CSVVRTGDRYEQYF	TRBV29-1	TRBD1	-	TRBJ2-7
TGTGCCAGCAGCCTAGGACATGGGAACACTGAAGCTTTCTTT	CASSLGHGNTEAFF	TRBV7-3	-	-	TRBJ1-1
TGTGCCGTTAGGTCGGAAGGGAGGGCCTACGAGCAGTACTTC	CAVRSEGRAYEQYF	TRBV28	TRBD2	-	TRBJ2-7
TGTGCCAGCAGCTCGGGACAGAACACTGAAGCTTTCTTT	CASSSGQNTEAFF	TRBV7-9	-	-	TRBJ1-1
TGTGCCAGCAGGTTACCTGGAGGGGCGGACACTGAAGCTTTCTTT	CASRLPGGADTEAFF	TRBV7-9	-	-	TRBJ1-1
TGTGCCACCAGTGGAGGGCTATTATACGAGCAGTACTTC	CATSGGLLYEQYF	TRBV15	-	once	TRBJ2-7
TGCAGCGTTGAGTCCGAATTGGAGACCCAGTACTTC	CSVESELETQYF	TRBV29-1	-	-	TRBJ2-5
TGTGCCAGTAGTATAGCGGGAGGCGATTACGAGCAGTACTTC	CASSIAGGDYEQYF	TRBV19	TRBD2	-	TRBJ2-7
TGTGCCAGCCGGGAGTGGGACTCCTACAATGAGCAGTTCTTC	CASREWDSYNEQFF	TRBV7-9	-	-	TRBJ2-1
TGCAGCGTTGCCAGGCTGAACACTGAAGCTTTCTTT	CSVARLNTEAFF	TRBV29-1	-	-	TRBJ1-1
TGTGCCAGCAGCTTGAAGGGTTCTAGCGGGGAAACCTACAATGAGCAGTTCTTC	CASSLKGSSGETYNEQFF	TRBV13	TRBD2	-	TRBJ2-1
TGCGCCAGCAGCCAAGTAGGAGTAAGGGGTGGCTACACCTTC	CASSQVGVRGGYTF	TRBV4-1	-	-	TRBJ1-2
TGCAGCGTTGAAGGGGATCCCTCCTACAATGAGCAGTTCTTC	CSVEGDPSYNEQFF	TRBV29-1	-	-	TRBJ2-1
TGTGCCAGTAACCGGGGCGGGGAGCTGTTTTTT	CASNRGGELFF	TRBV19	-	-	TRBJ2-2
TGTGCCATCAGCGCCGGGACATTAAGCTACGAGCAGTACTTC	CAISAGTLSYEQYF	TRBV10-3	-	-	TRBJ2-7
TGTGCCAGCAGTGACCGGGACAGGGGTGTCAGTGAGCAGTTCTTC	CASSDRDRGVSEQFF	TRBV27	TRBD1	-	TRBJ2-1
TGCGCCAGCAGCTTGGACGCAATGGATAACCTTATTCAGTACTTC	CASSLDAMDNLIQYF	TRBV5-1	-	-	TRBJ2-4
TGTGCCAGCAGCGGGCAGGTTGAGGTACAGCAGTTCTTC	CASSGQVEVQQFF	TRBV9	-	-	TRBJ2-1
TGTGCCAGCAGCTTAGGCCCGCCGTTTGGTGAGCAGTACTTC	CASSLGPPFGEQYF	TRBV7-2	-	-	TRBJ2-7
TGCAGCGTAGCATTGCGGGAGAGGAGAAACGAGCAGTACTTC	CSVALRERRNEQYF	TRBV29-1	TRBD2	once	TRBJ2-7
TGTGCCAGCAGCACGACGACAGGGGTGGCTGAAGCTTTCTTT	CASSTTTGVAEAFF	TRBV7-9	TRBD1	-	TRBJ1-1
TGTGCCAGCAGTTACGGACAGGGTGGACGCGAGCAGTACTTC	CASSYGQGGREQYF	TRBV6-5	TRBD1	-	TRBJ2-7
TGTGCCAGCACCGAGCAGGGCTCCTACAATGAGCAGTTCTTC	CASTEQGSYNEQFF	TRBV5-6	-	-	TRBJ2-1
TGTGCCAGCAGCGCCCGGGACTCCTACAATGAGCAGTTCTTC	CASSARDSYNEQFF	TRBV7-9	-	-	TRBJ2-1